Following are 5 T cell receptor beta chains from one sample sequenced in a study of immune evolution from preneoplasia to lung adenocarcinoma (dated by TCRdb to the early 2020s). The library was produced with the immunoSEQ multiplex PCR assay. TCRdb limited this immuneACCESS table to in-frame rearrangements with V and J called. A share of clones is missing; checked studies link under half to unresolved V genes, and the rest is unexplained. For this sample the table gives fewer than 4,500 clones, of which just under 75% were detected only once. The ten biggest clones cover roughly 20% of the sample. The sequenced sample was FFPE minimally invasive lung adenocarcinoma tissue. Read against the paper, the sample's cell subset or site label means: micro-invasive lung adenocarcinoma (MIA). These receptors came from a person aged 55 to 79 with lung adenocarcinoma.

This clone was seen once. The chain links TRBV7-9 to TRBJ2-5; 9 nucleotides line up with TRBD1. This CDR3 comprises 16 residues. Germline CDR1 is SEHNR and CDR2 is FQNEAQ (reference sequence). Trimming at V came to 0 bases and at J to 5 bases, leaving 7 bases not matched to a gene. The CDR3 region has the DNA TGTGCCAGCAGCTTAGCGCCGGGGGGACAGGGTGAGACCCAGTACTTC. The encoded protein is CASSLAPGGQGETQYF.

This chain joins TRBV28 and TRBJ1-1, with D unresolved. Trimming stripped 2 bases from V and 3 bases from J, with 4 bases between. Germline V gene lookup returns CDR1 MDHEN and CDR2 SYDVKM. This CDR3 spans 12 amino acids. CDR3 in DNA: TGTGCCAGCAGTTTACAATACACTGAAGCTTTCTTT. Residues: CASSLQYTEAFF.

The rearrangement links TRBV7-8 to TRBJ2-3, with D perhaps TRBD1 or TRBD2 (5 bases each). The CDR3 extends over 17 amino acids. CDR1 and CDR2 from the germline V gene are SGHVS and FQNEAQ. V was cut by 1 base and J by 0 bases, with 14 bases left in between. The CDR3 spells CASSLGLRDLSTDTQYF. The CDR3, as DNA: TGTGCCAGCAGCTTAGGGCTCCGGGACCTCAGCACAGATACGCAGTATTTT.

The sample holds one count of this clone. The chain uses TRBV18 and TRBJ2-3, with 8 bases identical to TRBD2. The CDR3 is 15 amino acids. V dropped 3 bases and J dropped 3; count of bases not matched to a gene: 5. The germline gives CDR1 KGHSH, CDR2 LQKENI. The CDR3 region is CASSPTSDGTDTQYF. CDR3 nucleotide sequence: TGTGCCAGCTCACCGACTAGCGATGGGACAGATACGCAGTATTTT.

The CDR3: CASSQGEVGTSYGYTF. In nucleotides, the CDR3 is TGCGCCAGCAGCCAAGGGGAGGTGGGGACCTCCTATGGCTACACCTTC. The chain has TRBV4-3 and TRBJ1-2, with D maybe TRBD1 (5 bases). The CDR3 is made up of 16 amino acids. Trimming stripped 1 base from V and 4 bases from J, with 16 bases between. CDR1 is LGHNA and CDR2 is YSLEER in the germline V gene.